The entry below describes one TCR beta chain. The CDR3 has 12 amino acids. In germline, CDR1 is LNHDA, CDR2 SQIVND (reference sequence). V was shortened by 1 base and J by 5 bases, with 4 bases between the two germline ends. Assay used: immunoSEQ multiplex PCR; TCRdb lists only in-frame clones, some missing. The sample records approximately 70,000 clones, around 91% being singletons. The data were obtained in a study of technical replicates of blood from a handful of donors. Sequencing was carried out using T cells isolated from PBMCs. This clonotype was obtained from a human donor in good health. The V gene is TRBV19, the J gene TRBJ2-3, with D uncertain. The CDR3 is CASSIGGDTQYF. DNA of the CDR3: TGTGCCAGTAGTATAGGCGGAGATACGCAGTATTTT.